The source of this TCR beta chain is a study of T cell responses to AZD1222 COVID-19 vaccine. The study's findings and limits: Clonal diversity may have been underestimated in mostly white British donors. Scientists sampled the repertoires only once the peak T cell response had passed.

Trimming cost V 2 bases and J 8 bases, with 16 bases left between them. Germline assignment: CDR1 MDHEN and CDR2 SYDVKM. This CDR3 has 15 residues. Concerning this clone itself: Its antigen remains unknown.

Sequencing used immunoSEQ multiplex PCR; TCRdb keeps in-frame clones, though not all of them. The sample holds 100,000 to 150,000 clones, approximately 92% seen once. This sequence was found in an adult in good health. The genes are TRBV28 and TRBJ2-1; a weak D match, TRBD2 (6 bases). This sample comprised peripheral blood, obtained on day 0 of AZD1222 vaccination. The CDR3: CASSLREPSDDEQFF. The CDR3 nucleotides are TGTGCCAGCAGTTTACGGGAGCCCTCCGACGATGAGCAGTTCTTC.